The 7 T cell receptor beta chains reported below all come from one sample, sequenced in a study of CD8+ T cells in alopecia areata. cDNA prepared by RNA extraction and subsequent reverse transcription served as the template for sequencing. Data came from immunoSEQ multiplex PCR; TCRdb stores just in-frame clones and leaves some out. The sample contains roughly 120,000 clones, none occurring once; around a fifth lies in the top ten. Sequenced sample: lesional skin. The receptors derive from a C3H/HeJ mouse with alopecia areata. The strain is characterized by the MHC haplotype H2-k.

On this clone itself: TCRdb's protein and the translated DNA diverge at residue 11; the protein reported here is the translation of the DNA. Mouse germline and gene names are used. The observed sequence ends 3 residues before the CDR3 terminus, with the missing tail filled in from the germline J gene. The chain carries TRBV13-3 and TRBJ1-6; D is unclear. TRBJ1-6 is assigned to the ORF class and has an uncertain function. V was clipped by 1 base and J by 8 bases, with 10 bases between them. The CDR3 is made up of 14 amino acids. Germline values: CDR1 NNHDY, CDR2 SYVADS. CDR3 protein: CASSDWGKDSPLYF. The sequenced part of the CDR3 DNA is TGTGCCAGCAGTGATTGGGGTAAGGATTCGCCC.

The table lists this clone with many counts. Gene names refer to mouse genes. Read data end 4 residues before the CDR3 end; the end is taken from the germline J gene. This chain connects TRBV13-3 to TRBJ1-2; D is possibly TRBD1 (6 bases). This CDR3 spans 14 amino acids. Germline CDR1 is NNHDY and CDR2 is SYVADS. Between the trimmed V and J ends, which lost 7 bases and 0 bases, there was a span of 13 bases. The covered CDR3 bases are TGTGCCAGCGGCCGGGACAATGCAAACTCC. As protein: CASGRDNANS. The entire CDR3 sequence reads CASGRDNANSDYTF.

With regard to this clone: Mouse germline and gene names are used. The read ends 4 residues shy of where the CDR3 ends; the end is completed using the germline J gene. The V and J genes are TRBV13-2 and TRBJ2-7; 9 nucleotides match TRBD2. The J segment lost 2 bases and the V segment lost 4 bases, leaving 7 bases of the junction unmatched. CDR1 NNHNN and CDR2 SYGAGS come from the germline V gene (reference sequence). This CDR3 comprises 15 residues. The CDR3 here is CASGPGLGGAYEQYF. CDR3 DNA, as far as it was read: TGTGCCAGCGGTCCGGGACTGGGAGGGGCCTAT.

This clone was picked up a small number of times. The genes are named according to mouse. The DNA ends 4 residues before the CDR3 does, and the rest of the CDR3 is filled in from the germline J gene. V gene TRBV1 combines with J gene TRBJ2-1; the match to TRBD1 covers 9 bases. The CDR3 loop spans 16 amino acids. CDR1 NSQYPW and CDR2 LRSPGD come from the germline V gene (reference sequence). CDR3: CTCSADLQGARAEQFF. CDR3 DNA, as far as it was read: TGCACCTGCAGTGCAGATTTACAGGGGGCGAGAGCT.

To note about this clone: Genes here carry mouse names. The read halts 4 residues ahead of the CDR3 end, with the missing end drawn from the germline J gene. The chain has TRBV13-2 and TRBJ2-7, with 8 bases identical to TRBD2. This CDR3 is 11 amino acids long. Germline lookup yields CDR1 NNHNN and CDR2 SYGAGS (reference sequence). CDR3 DNA, as far as it was read: TGTGCCAGCGGCTGGGGGGAT. Its translation is CASGWGD. The full CDR3 protein reads CASGWGDEQYF.

With respect to this clone: Germline and genes here are mouse. Read data end 4 residues before the CDR3 end; the end is taken from the germline J gene. The rearrangement links TRBV5 to TRBJ2-1, with 8 nucleotides matching TRBD2. Germline V gene sequence: CDR1 LGHNA, CDR2 YNLKQL (reference sequence). CDR3 length: 15 residues. The ends lost 1 base at V and 1 base at J; junction bases unmatched: 0. CDR3 residues: CASSQGLGNYAEQFF. The sequenced part of the CDR3 DNA is TGTGCCAGCAGCCAAGGACTGGGGAACTATGCT.

Only a few counts were recorded for this clone. TCRdb gives a protein that differs at residue 10 from what the DNA encodes, so the protein here is translated from the DNA. The genes and germline here are from mouse. The read ends 3 residues shy of where the CDR3 ends; the end is completed using the germline J gene. The gene calls are TRBV13-2 and TRBJ1-3; D is possibly TRBD1 (6 bases). Germline loops: CDR1 NNHNN, CDR2 SYGAGS (reference sequence). The CDR3 sequence is 13 residues long. Partial CDR3 DNA: TGTGCCAGCGGTGAGGAGGACAGCGCCACG. Encoded protein: CASGEEDSAT. The entire CDR3 is CASGEEDSATLYF.